The 24 T cell receptor beta chains in this list originate from one sample, sequenced in a study of CD8 T cells in Susac syndrome. cDNA came from about 0.5 to 1 ug RNA primed by random hexamers. TCRdb analysed the immunoSEQ multiplex PCR reads with MiXCR anew, one entry per CDR3 protein. Among roughly 200,000 distinct CDR3 sequences listed, approximately 95% were seen once. Material: CD4+ T cells from PBMCs. These receptors were obtained from a human donor with multiple sclerosis.

The V and J genes are TRBV5-1 and TRBJ1-4; D unclear. This CDR3 region has 12 residues. Germline CDR1 reads SGHRS; CDR2 reads YFSETQ. The V gene lost 6 bases and the J gene lost 8 bases, with 11 bases spanning the gap. The CDR3 is CASTDTEEKLFF. The CDR3 DNA follows: TGCGCCAGCACCGATACCGAGGAAAAACTGTTTTTT.

V is TRBV3-1 and J is TRBJ1-2, with 10 nucleotides matching TRBD1. V shed 4 bases and J 11 bases; nucleotides not matched to a gene: 7. The germline CDR1 and CDR2 sequences are LGHDT and YNNKEL (reference sequence). The CDR3 totals 13 residues. CDR3 DNA sequence: TGTGCCAGCAGCCTCGACAGGGGGCAGGGTTACACCTTC. Its protein product is CASSLDRGQGYTF. The full variable domain, in which reference TRBV3-1 and TRBJ1-2 provide the parts outside the CDR3, is DTAVSQTPKYLVTQMGNDKSIKCEQNLGHDTMYWYKQDSKKFLKIMFSYNNKELIINETVPNRFSPKSPDKAHLNLHINSLELGDSAVYFCASSLDRGQGYTFGSGTRLTVV.

The chain employs TRBV27 and TRBJ2-7; no reliable D call. CDR1 is MNHEY and CDR2 is SMNVEV in the germline V gene (reference sequence). This CDR3 has 13 residues. Trimming stripped 0 bases from V and 7 bases from J, with 10 bases between. CDR3 nucleotide sequence: TGTGCCAGCAGTTTATCGTCGGGTGGTGAGCAGTACGTC. Amino acid sequence: CASSLSSGGEQYV.

The chain couples TRBV4-1 to TRBJ2-1; unclear D gene. V was shortened by 0 bases and J by 6 bases, with 6 bases between the two germline ends. There are 13 residues in the CDR3. Germline V gives CDR1 MGHRA, CDR2 YSYEKL. The DNA for the CDR3 is TGCGCCAGCAGCCAAGATCCGCCCAATGAGCAGTTCTTC. Protein sequence: CASSQDPPNEQFF.

A single count supports this clonotype. The chain carries TRBV7-3 and TRBJ1-5; no firm D call. This CDR3 contains 13 residues. V lost 5 bases, J lost 3 bases, and 8 bases lay in between. Germline CDR1 and CDR2: SGHTA and FQGTGA. CDR3 in DNA: TGTGCCAGCAGCACGGGGTCCAATCAGCCCCAGCATTTT. It encodes CASSTGSNQPQHF. Looking up the rest from reference TRBV7-3 and TRBJ1-5 gives the full variable domain: GAGVSQTPSNKVTEKGKYVELRCDPISGHTALYWYRQSLGQGPEFLIYFQGTGAADDSGLPNDRFFAVRPEGSVSTLKIQRTERGDSAVYLCASSTGSNQPQHFGDGTRLSIL.

The chain links TRBV3-1 to TRBJ1-6, with TRBD1 matching 7 bases. The CDR3 is made up of 15 amino acids. Trimming removed 6 bases from V and 3 bases from J; junction bases left unmatched: 5. Germline loops: CDR1 LGHDT, CDR2 YNNKEL (reference sequence). The CDR3 here is CASSPDRDYNSPLHF. The CDR3 coding sequence is TGTGCCAGCAGTCCAGACAGGGACTATAATTCACCCCTCCACTTT.

The chain links TRBV20-1 to TRBJ1-1; a weak D match, TRBD1 (5 bases). Germline V gene data show CDR1 as DFQATT and CDR2 as SNEGSKA (reference sequence). The CDR3 runs to 18 residues. V was clipped by 1 base and J by 2 bases, with 23 bases between them. Here the CDR3 reads CSARGRSGVRDPNTEAFF. The CDR3 nucleotides read TGCAGTGCTAGAGGCCGCTCTGGAGTCAGGGACCCTAACACTGAAGCTTTCTTT.

V usage is TRBV27 and J usage is TRBJ1-5, with no clear D. The CDR3 loop spans 13 amino acids. The ends were cut back, 8 bases at V and 2 bases at J, with 10 bases in the middle. Germline V lookup: CDR1 MNHEY, CDR2 SMNVEV (reference sequence). The CDR3 region has the DNA TGTGCCAGCGCATGGACGGGCAATCAGCCCCAGCATTTT. It yields the protein CASAWTGNQPQHF.

The J gene is TRBJ2-1, the V gene TRBV12-3 or TRBV12-4, with 12 bases lining up with TRBD2. The CDR3 has 14 residues. The V segment lost 8 bases and the J segment 5 bases; nucleotides outside the gene matches: 4. The CDR3 DNA reads as TGTGCCAGCTCCCGACTAGCGGGGGACAATGAGCAGTTCTTC. This encodes CASSRLAGDNEQFF.

The gene calls are TRBV12-3 or TRBV12-4 and TRBJ2-5; 12 bases fit TRBD1. The CDR3 length is 15 residues. V shed 6 bases, J shed 5 bases, and the junction held 7 bases outside the gene matches. CDR3 nucleotide sequence: TGTGCCAGCAGGCGGGACAGGGGGCGCCGGGAGACCCAGTACTTC. This gives the protein CASRRDRGRRETQYF.

This chain joins TRBV11-2 and TRBJ2-7, with 9 bases identical to TRBD1. Germline trimming cut 3 bases from V and 9 bases from J; bases unmatched to any gene: 12. This CDR3 comprises 15 residues. CDR1 is SGHAT, CDR2 FQNNGV, per germline. CDR3 DNA: TGTGCCAGCAGCTTGGGATCTGGACAGGGGATCGGGCAGTACTTC. Translating gives CASSLGSGQGIGQYF.

Concerning this clonotype: Sequence at one end of the junction differs from germline and may be a read error. V and J are TRBV7-7 and TRBJ1-4, with D perhaps matching TRBD1 (5 bases). The CDR3 length is 15 residues. CDR1 is SSHAT, CDR2 FNYEAQ, per germline (reference sequence). CDR3 sequence: CASSLERGLNEKLFF. The CDR3 bases are TGTGCTAGCAGCTTAGAAAGGGGCCTTAATGAAAAACTGTTTTTT.

This sequence joins TRBV28 and TRBJ2-3, with D perhaps given as TRBD1 or TRBD2 (5 bases each). The V end was cut by 5 bases, the J end by 1 base, with 7 bases between. The CDR3 runs to 13 residues. Germline V gene sequence: CDR1 MDHEN, CDR2 SYDVKM. CDR3 DNA: TGTGCCAGCAGTGGGGGAGGCACAGATACGCAGTATTTT. Its protein product is CASSGGGTDTQYF. Full variable domain (missing parts from reference TRBV28 and TRBJ2-3): DVKVTQSSRYLVKRTGEKVFLECVQDMDHENMFWYRQDPGLGLRLIYFSYDVKMKEKGDIPEGYSVSREKKERFSLILESASTNQTSMYLCASSGGGTDTQYFGPGTRLTVL.

The V call is TRBV9, the J call TRBJ1-2; D gene uncertain. The CDR3 spans 12 residues. Germline CDR1 reads SGDLS; CDR2 reads YYNGEE. The germline V and J ends were trimmed by 3 bases and 7 bases, with 10 bases remaining between them. The CDR3 protein is CASSAEAGGYTF. In nucleotides, the CDR3 is TGTGCCAGCAGCGCTGAGGCCGGTGGCTACACCTTC.

The V call is TRBV7-2, the J call TRBJ1-2; D ambiguous. The CDR3 has 15 amino acids. With 1 base removed from V and 6 bases from J, the gap between germline ends came to 15 bases. From germline, CDR1 is SGHTA and CDR2 FQGNSA. The CDR3 reads CASSLGIGGPDGYTF. The CDR3 coding sequence is TGTGCCAGCAGCTTAGGGATTGGAGGGCCGGATGGCTACACCTTC.

The chain recombines TRBV9 with TRBJ2-5; D remains ambiguous. Germline values: CDR1 SGDLS, CDR2 YYNGEE. The CDR3 has 16 residues. V was clipped by 0 bases and J by 1 base, with 13 bases between them. CDR3 residues: CASSVEGSSPQETQYF. The CDR3 nucleotides read TGTGCCAGCAGCGTAGAGGGCAGTTCCCCCCAAGAGACCCAGTACTTC.

The chain links TRBV5-6 to TRBJ2-5; D is possibly TRBD2 (5 bases). The CDR3 contains 14 residues. Trimming shortened V by 2 bases and J by 2 bases, and 10 bases separated the two germline ends. Germline CDR1 SGHDT, CDR2 YYEEEE. As DNA, the CDR3 is TGTGCCAGCAGCTTCAGCGGAGGTCAAGAGACCCAGTACTTC. Its translation is CASSFSGGQETQYF.

This chain connects TRBV30 to TRBJ2-5, with D tentatively TRBD1 (6 bases). From germline, CDR1 is GTSNPN and CDR2 SVGIG (reference sequence). The CDR3 is 13 residues long. Trimming shortened V by 7 bases and J by 6 bases, and 18 bases separated the two germline ends. The CDR3 loop reads CASVPQGKKTQYF. Here the CDR3 DNA reads TGTGCCTCCGTCCCGCAGGGGAAAAAGACCCAGTACTTC.

The V and J genes are TRBV29-1 and TRBJ2-2; possibly TRBD1 or TRBD2 for D (6 bases each). Trimming left V 4 bases short and J 4 bases short, with 13 bases between. In germline, CDR1 is SQVTM, CDR2 ANQGSEA. CDR3 length equals 14 residues. CDR3 nucleotides: TGCAGCGTTGGACGGGGGCCGGCCACCGGGGAGCTGTTTTTT. Its protein is CSVGRGPATGELFF.

Here the CDR3 reads CSVRTGGLDTQYF. The CDR3 coding sequence is TGCAGCGTGAGGACAGGGGGCTTGGATACGCAGTATTTT. The chain recombines TRBV29-1 with TRBJ2-3; 11 positions match TRBD1. The germline gives CDR1 SQVTM, CDR2 ANQGSEA. The CDR3 is made up of 13 amino acids. J was trimmed by 6 bases and V by 6 bases; bases with no gene match: 5.

The genes are TRBV14 and TRBJ2-5; D gene uncertain. The V gene's germline CDR1 is SGHDN and CDR2 FVKESK. This CDR3 contains 14 residues. Trimming pared 0 bases from V and 4 bases from J, leaving 9 bases between. CDR3 sequence: CASSQDLAIETQYF. As DNA, the CDR3 is TGTGCCAGCAGCCAAGATTTGGCGATAGAGACCCAGTACTTC.

J is TRBJ2-3 and V is TRBV10-3; 8 bases agree with TRBD1. V shed 6 bases and J 2 bases; nucleotides not matched to a gene: 7. The CDR3 runs to 15 residues. Germline CDR1 and CDR2: ENHRY and SYGVKD. Here the CDR3 reads CAIRSDRVLTDTQYF. Here the CDR3 DNA reads TGTGCCATCAGGTCGGACAGGGTCCTCACAGATACGCAGTATTTT.

The chain carries TRBV11-2 and TRBJ2-3; D unresolved. Deletions cut 4 bases from V and 6 bases from J, with 14 bases between. Germline assignment: CDR1 SGHAT and CDR2 FQNNGV. The CDR3 extends over 14 amino acids. This CDR3 reads CASSSTGLSDTQYF. Here the CDR3 DNA reads TGTGCCAGCAGCTCAACGGGCCTCTCGGATACGCAGTATTTT.

This clonotype was seen a single time. This chain connects TRBV20-1 to TRBJ2-5; 10 bases are a match to TRBD2. The length of the CDR3 is 14 residues. Trimming took 1 base from V and 5 from J; bases not matched to a gene: 4. Per germline, CDR1 DFQATT and CDR2 SNEGSKA (reference sequence). CDR3 in amino acids: CSARGTSGRETQYF. The CDR3 DNA reads as TGCAGTGCTAGAGGGACTAGCGGAAGGGAGACCCAGTACTTC.